Following are 17 T cell receptor beta chains from one sample sequenced in a study of cytomegalovirus exposure and HLA in healthy donors. The PCR ran on 60 Vbeta and 13 Jbeta primers. Profiling relied on immunoSEQ multiplex PCR, and the TCRdb table lists in-frame clones only, not all of them. The data show about 110,000 clones, 60% to 80% seen once. Sequencing used PBMCs. Receptors originate from a man in his fifties in good health and CMV-seropositive.

This clone was seen only once. At the DNA level, this CDR3 is encoded by other sequences in the same sample as well. The chain has TRBV7-9 and TRBJ1-1; TRBD1 is a possible D gene (5 bases). This CDR3 is built from 13 residues. The germline V and J ends were trimmed by 5 bases and 4 bases, with 11 bases remaining between them. Germline V gene sequence: CDR1 SEHNR, CDR2 FQNEAQ (reference sequence). The CDR3: CASSPQGGTEAFF. In DNA, the CDR3 is TGTGCCAGCAGCCCCCAGGGTGGCACTGAAGCTTTCTTT.

The chain has TRBV5-4 and TRBJ1-1, with D maybe TRBD1 (6 bases). Germline CDR1 and CDR2: SGHNT and YYREEE (reference sequence). The CDR3 contains 14 residues. V was pared by 4 bases and J by 1 base, with 11 bases between. The CDR3 reads CASSPTGRNTEAFF. The CDR3 DNA is TGTGCCAGCAGCCCTACAGGGAGGAACACTGAAGCTTTCTTT. The full variable domain, its missing parts supplied by reference TRBV5-4 and TRBJ1-1, is ETGVTQSPTHLIKTRGQQVTLRCSSQSGHNTVSWYQQALGQGPQFIFQYYREEENGRGNFPPRFSGLQFPNYSSELNVNALELDDSALYLCASSPTGRNTEAFFGQGTRLTVV.

The chain recombines TRBV19 with TRBJ1-1; unclear D gene. This CDR3 spans 13 amino acids. Deletions cut 4 bases from V and 0 bases from J, with 6 bases between. Germline CDR1 and CDR2: LNHDA and SQIVND (reference sequence). CDR3 nucleotides: TGTGCCAGTAGTACCCCCTTGAACACTGAAGCTTTCTTT. Its translation: CASSTPLNTEAFF.

The genes are TRBV2 and TRBJ1-6, with D possibly being TRBD1 (5 bases). Germline CDR1 reads SNHLY; CDR2 reads FYNNEI. CDR3 size: 13 residues. Trimming left V 3 bases short and J 7 bases short, with 7 bases between. The CDR3 DNA reads as TGTGCCAGCAGTGAGGGGCCGAATTCACCCCTCCACTTT. It is translated as CASSEGPNSPLHF.

The chain carries TRBV5-4 and TRBJ1-2; 9 positions agree with TRBD1. The CDR3 runs 14 residues. Germline-derived CDR1 and CDR2 are SGHNT and YYREEE (reference sequence). V shed 0 bases, J shed 6 bases, and the junction held 3 bases outside the gene matches. For the CDR3, the DNA is TGTGCCAGCAGCTTGGCGAACAGGGGGCATGGCTACACCTTC. It translates to CASSLANRGHGYTF.

V is TRBV2 and J is TRBJ1-4, with 8 nucleotides matching TRBD1. The germline CDR1 and CDR2 sequences are SNHLY and FYNNEI. V was pared by 6 bases and J by 7 bases, with 7 bases of the junction left unmatched. The CDR3 spans 14 residues. CDR3 region: CASRGDRGSEKLFF. For the CDR3, the DNA is TGTGCCAGCAGGGGAGACAGGGGTAGTGAAAAACTGTTTTTT.

This clone was found a few times. The rearrangement uses TRBV19 and TRBJ1-4, with 8 bases identical to TRBD1. Trimming removed 8 bases from V and 7 bases from J; junction bases left unmatched: 3. The CDR3 has 12 amino acids. Germline CDR1 and CDR2: LNHDA and SQIVND (reference sequence). The CDR3 loop is CASHDRGEKLFF. In DNA form, the CDR3 reads TGTGCCAGTCATGACAGGGGTGAAAAACTGTTTTTT.

The V and J genes are TRBV5-6 and TRBJ2-5, with TRBD1 matching 9 bases. In germline, CDR1 is SGHDT, CDR2 YYEEEE. V lost 3 bases to trimming and J lost 5 bases; unmatched junction nucleotides: 5. This CDR3 has 14 amino acids. CDR3 sequence reads: CASSSNRGRETQYF. The CDR3 DNA follows: TGTGCCAGCAGCTCAAACAGGGGGCGGGAGACCCAGTACTTC. Complete variable domain (other parts from reference TRBV5-6 and TRBJ2-5): DAGVTQSPTHLIKTRGQQVTLRCSPKSGHDTVSWYQQALGQGPQFIFQYYEEEERQRGNFPDRFSGHQFPNYSSELNVNALLLGDSALYLCASSSNRGRETQYFGPGTRLLVL.

The rearrangement joins TRBV30 to TRBJ1-1; 7 nucleotides agree with TRBD1. Unmatched junction bases numbered 7, after V lost 3 bases and J lost 0 bases. Germline V lookup: CDR1 GTSNPN, CDR2 SVGIG (reference sequence). The CDR3 length is 15 residues. CDR3 sequence reads: CAWSAQGVMNTEAFF. CDR3 bases: TGTGCCTGGAGCGCGCAGGGGGTTATGAACACTGAAGCTTTCTTT.

The chain combines TRBV6-5 with TRBJ1-1, with 8 bases that match TRBD1. This CDR3 is 14 amino acids long. Unmatched junction bases numbered 9, after V lost 7 bases and J lost 5 bases. CDR1 is MNHEY and CDR2 is SVGAGI in the germline V gene. CDR3 residues: CASIWTGMGTEAFF. DNA for the CDR3: TGTGCCAGCATCTGGACAGGGATGGGAACTGAAGCTTTCTTT.

The V call is TRBV6-1, the J call TRBJ1-2; a weak D match, TRBD1 (5 bases). Between the trimmed V and J ends, which lost 2 bases and 3 bases, there was a span of 7 bases. Germline CDR1 reads MNHNS; CDR2 reads SASEGT. The CDR3 extends over 13 amino acids. CDR3 amino acids: CASSERGYYGYTF. The CDR3, as DNA: TGTGCCAGCAGTGAACGGGGGTACTATGGCTACACCTTC.

This clone was detected only a few times. V usage is TRBV7-9 and J usage is TRBJ2-5; the match to TRBD2 covers 9 bases. V shed 3 bases, J shed 5 bases, and the junction held 7 bases outside the gene matches. Germline V lookup: CDR1 SEHNR, CDR2 FQNEAQ (reference sequence). This CDR3 spans 15 amino acids. The CDR3 DNA reads TGTGCCAGCAGCTTTATTAGCGGGAGTGTGGAGACCCAGTACTTC. This codes for CASSFISGSVETQYF.

V usage is TRBV2 and J usage is TRBJ1-5; TRBD1 matches at 10 bases. V was pared by 6 bases and J by 4 bases, with 3 bases of the junction left unmatched. Germline V gene data show CDR1 as SNHLY and CDR2 as FYNNEI. This CDR3 is 14 amino acids long. CDR3 amino acids: CASRGTGANQPQHF. CDR3 DNA: TGTGCCAGCAGAGGGACAGGGGCGAATCAGCCCCAGCATTTT.

The chain is built from TRBV14 and TRBJ2-5; D gene unclear. Germline CDR1 SGHDN, CDR2 FVKESK. The V end lost 0 bases, the J end lost 7 bases, and 9 bases lay between the germline ends. This CDR3 is 13 amino acids long. The CDR3 here is CASSQDPRGTQYF. CDR3 in DNA: TGTGCCAGCAGCCAAGATCCGAGAGGGACCCAGTACTTC.

The chain is built from TRBV5-1 and TRBJ2-3, with TRBD2 as a possible D gene (5 bases). This CDR3 has 16 amino acids. V lost 1 base to trimming and J lost 0 bases, with 12 bases between them. Germline loops: CDR1 SGHRS, CDR2 YFSETQ. The CDR3 loop reads CASSLTLASSTDTQYF. CDR3 sequence (DNA): TGCGCCAGCAGCTTGACCCTAGCATCCAGCACAGATACGCAGTATTTT.

This clone was observed a few times. V gene TRBV10-3 combines with J gene TRBJ1-4; 10 bases align to TRBD1. The length of the CDR3 is 15 residues. In germline, CDR1 is ENHRY, CDR2 SYGVKD. V was clipped by 11 bases and J by 3 bases; unmatched bases: 9. CDR3 DNA sequence: TGTGCCTCCAGGACAGGGGGAGCCGCTAATGAAAAACTGTTTTTT. Encoded protein: CASRTGGAANEKLFF.

The J gene is TRBJ1-1, the V gene TRBV27, with 9 bases aligning to TRBD1. Trimming took 6 bases from V and 6 from J; bases not matched to a gene: 11. Per germline, CDR1 MNHEY and CDR2 SMNVEV (reference sequence). This CDR3 is built from 15 residues. The CDR3 protein is CASSGTGKVNAEAFF. The CDR3 DNA reads TGTGCCAGCAGCGGGACAGGGAAAGTTAATGCTGAAGCTTTCTTT.